The sequence of this T cell receptor (beta chain) was determined in a study of cytomegalovirus exposure and HLA in healthy donors. Study findings and constraints: The likely explanation for a cluster of highly shared sequence variants was sequencing artifact.

60 Vbeta and 13 Jbeta primers were used in PCR. Assay used: immunoSEQ multiplex PCR; TCRdb lists only in-frame clones, some missing. The sample has roughly 150,000 clones, approximately 83% seen once. Of note for this clone: Its antigen is undetermined.

At collection, donors were nominally healthy, but unrecorded immune exposures were probable. V was clipped by 0 bases and J by 8 bases, with 18 bases between them. The CDR3 length is 16 residues. The germline V gene encodes CDR1 SGDLS and CDR2 YYNGEE. The sequence derives from a boy aged 2 to 9 in good health and CMV-seronegative. The specimen was PBMCs. The J gene is TRBJ2-1, the V gene TRBV9; maybe TRBD2 (6 bases). The CDR3 spells CASSVEAGGPNDEQFF. CDR3 DNA: TGTGCCAGCAGCGTAGAAGCGGGTGGGCCCAACGATGAGCAGTTCTTC.